These 10 T cell receptor beta chains were all obtained from the same sample, sequenced in a study of T cell changes during pregnancy in multiple sclerosis. Clones were read by immunoSEQ multiplex PCR, and TCRdb kept only the in-frame ones, dropping some. This table has tens of thousands of clones, roughly 90% appearing once. The material sequenced was CD8+ T cells from peripheral blood mononuclear cells, taken in the third trimester of pregnancy. The receptor set was obtained from a female donor with multiple sclerosis, enrolled in a pregnancy study.

This rearrangement joins TRBV7-6 to TRBJ1-4; D might be TRBD1 (6 bases). V lost 5 bases and J lost 8, with 12 bases in between. CDR1 is SGHVS, CDR2 FNYEAQ, per germline. The CDR3 is made up of 13 amino acids. The CDR3 is CASSLGGEEKLFF. The DNA of the CDR3 is TGTGCCAGCAGCCTAGGGGGGGAAGAAAAACTGTTTTTT.

The chain recombines TRBV7-2 with TRBJ1-5; TRBD1 might be the D (6 bases). The CDR3 totals 15 residues. Germline V lookup: CDR1 SGHTA, CDR2 FQGNSA. V was shortened by 3 bases and J by 5 bases, with 14 bases between the two germline ends. CDR3 nucleotides: TGTGCCAGCAGCTTTATAACCCGACAGGATCAGCCCCAGCATTTT. Its translation is CASSFITRQDQPQHF.

The chain couples TRBV7-9 to TRBJ1-4, with a tentative D call TRBD1 (5 bases). This CDR3 has 13 amino acids. CDR1 SEHNR and CDR2 FQNEAQ come from the germline V gene (reference sequence). Trimming took off 0 bases at V and 8 bases at J, with 7 bases between the two ends. This CDR3 is CASSLAPGEKLFF. Written as DNA, the CDR3 is TGTGCCAGCAGCTTAGCGCCAGGGGAAAAACTGTTTTTT.

By sample fraction, this clone is medium-sized. The chain combines TRBV27 with TRBJ1-3; D gene ambiguous. There are 13 residues in the CDR3. V was shortened by 6 bases and J by 3 bases, with 9 bases between the two germline ends. The germline CDR1 and CDR2 sequences are MNHEY and SMNVEV (reference sequence). The CDR3 is CASSPGYGNTIYF. The CDR3 region has the DNA TGTGCCAGCAGCCCGGGGTATGGAAACACCATATATTTT.

J is TRBJ1-3 and V is TRBV29-1; TRBD1 might be the D (6 bases). Trimming pared 7 bases from V and 2 bases from J, leaving 9 bases between. The CDR3 is made up of 12 amino acids. Per germline, CDR1 SQVTM and CDR2 ANQGSEA. CDR3 DNA sequence: TGCAGCGCTGGACAGCCTGGAAACACCATATATTTT. Translation: CSAGQPGNTIYF.

The chain joins TRBV29-1 to TRBJ1-1, with D possibly matching TRBD1 (5 bases). With 0 bases removed from V and 11 bases from J, the gap between germline ends came to 16 bases. The CDR3 runs to 13 residues. Germline lookup yields CDR1 SQVTM and CDR2 ANQGSEA. The CDR3 DNA reads as TGCAGCGTTGAAGAAAGTCAGGCAGGGAATGCTTTCTTT. This gives the protein CSVEESQAGNAFF.

CDR3 in amino acids: CASSSKGGSAASTDTQYF. The CDR3 region has the DNA TGTGCCAGCAGCTCTAAAGGGGGTAGCGCTGCTAGCACAGATACGCAGTATTTT. J is TRBJ2-3 and V is TRBV7-9; a possible D gene is TRBD1 (6 bases). V lost 4 bases and J 0 bases, leaving 20 bases between the germline ends. The CDR3 has 18 amino acids. From germline, CDR1 is SEHNR and CDR2 FQNEAQ (reference sequence).

V gene TRBV5-6 combines with J gene TRBJ2-2, with 9 bases matching TRBD1. This CDR3 spans 16 amino acids. J gave up 4 bases and V 2 bases, and 6 bases lay outside the gene matches. In germline, CDR1 is SGHDT, CDR2 YYEEEE. CDR3 nucleotides: TGTGCCAGCAGCTTATTCGGACAGGGGAGCACCGGGGAGCTGTTTTTT. The encoded protein is CASSLFGQGSTGELFF.

The V call is TRBV2, the J call TRBJ2-1; D perhaps matches TRBD2 (5 bases). The CDR3 length is 13 residues. Per germline, CDR1 SNHLY and CDR2 FYNNEI. Trimming removed 7 bases at V and 4 bases at J, with 11 bases between. CDR3 region: CASKVDSYNEQFF. The CDR3 bases are TGTGCCAGCAAGGTGGACTCATACAATGAGCAGTTCTTC.

This clone was counted between two and nine times. The rearrangement joins TRBV27 to TRBJ2-7, with 8 positions matching TRBD1. CDR1 is MNHEY, CDR2 SMNVEV, per germline (reference sequence). The CDR3 covers 13 residues. After removal of 3 bases from V and 3 bases from J, the junction contained 1 base not matched to a gene. The CDR3 nucleotides read TGTGCCAGCAGTTTTGGACAGGGCTACGAGCAGTACTTC. Translating gives CASSFGQGYEQYF.